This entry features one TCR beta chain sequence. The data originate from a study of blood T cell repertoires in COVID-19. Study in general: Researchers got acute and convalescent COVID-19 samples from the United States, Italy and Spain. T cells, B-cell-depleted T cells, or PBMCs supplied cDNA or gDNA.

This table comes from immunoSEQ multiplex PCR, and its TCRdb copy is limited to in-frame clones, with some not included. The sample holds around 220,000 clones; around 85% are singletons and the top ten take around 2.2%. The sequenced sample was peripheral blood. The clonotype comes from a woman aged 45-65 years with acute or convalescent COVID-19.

The CDR3 sequence is CASSLEQPFYEQYF. The CDR3 region has the DNA TGTGCCAGCAGTTTGGAACAGCCCTTCTACGAGCAGTACTTC. The chain couples TRBV27 to TRBJ2-7; D is ambiguous. This CDR3 is 14 amino acids long. Trimming took 3 bases from V and 3 from J, leaving 12 bases between them. Germline CDR1 is MNHEY and CDR2 is SMNVEV (reference sequence).